One and the same sample provided the 9 T cell receptor beta chains below, sequenced in a study of T cell responses to AZD1222 COVID-19 vaccine. Assay used: immunoSEQ multiplex PCR; TCRdb lists only in-frame clones, some missing. Of some 190,000 clones listed, almost 95% are singletons. Source: peripheral blood, taken on day 0 of AZD1222 vaccination. These receptors all come from an adult in good health.

V is TRBV9 and J is TRBJ2-2; no firm D call. The germline V gene encodes CDR1 SGDLS and CDR2 YYNGEE. This CDR3 spans 13 amino acids. Trimming left V 4 bases short and J 6 bases short, with 10 bases between. CDR3 region: CASSFVEAGELFF. CDR3 in DNA: TGTGCCAGCAGCTTCGTCGAGGCCGGGGAGCTGTTTTTT.

CDR3 sequence (DNA): TGTGCCAGCAGCCTAGACCTGTCCGGGGCCAACGTCCTGACTTTC. The encoded protein is CASSLDLSGANVLTF. The V and J genes are TRBV7-9 and TRBJ2-6, with D unresolved. Trimming cost V 5 bases and J 4 bases, with 12 bases left between them. Germline assignment: CDR1 SEHNR and CDR2 FQNEAQ (reference sequence). This CDR3 spans 15 amino acids. Together with reference TRBV7-9 and TRBJ2-6, the CDR3 gives the full variable domain: DTGVSQNPRHKITKRGQNVTFRCDPISEHNRLYWYRQTLGQGPEFLTYFQNEAQLEKSRLLSDRFSAERPKGSFSTLEIQRTEQGDSAMYLCASSLDLSGANVLTFGAGSRLTVL.

The V gene is TRBV28, the J gene TRBJ2-3; D not certain. V was shortened by 2 bases and J by 0 bases, with 15 bases between the two germline ends. This CDR3 has 17 residues. Germline CDR1 reads MDHEN; CDR2 reads SYDVKM. The CDR3, as DNA: TGTGCCAGCAGTTTAGGCCACAGAGACTTTAGCACAGATACGCAGTATTTT. Its translation is CASSLGHRDFSTDTQYF.

The genes are TRBV7-2 and TRBJ1-6; D gene ambiguous. Looked up from germline, CDR1 is SGHTA and CDR2 is FQGNSA. This CDR3 contains 15 residues. Trimming removed 5 bases from V and 8 bases from J, with 16 bases in between. CDR3 DNA sequence: TGTGCCAGCAGCCCAGTTCGGGGTTTGGATTCACCCCTCCACTTT. Protein sequence: CASSPVRGLDSPLHF.

This rearrangement joins TRBV7-6 to TRBJ1-1; TRBD1 aligns across 7 bases. The CDR3 extends over 12 amino acids. Germline loops: CDR1 SGHVS, CDR2 FNYEAQ. J gave up 7 bases and V 6 bases, and 5 bases lay outside the gene matches. The CDR3 coding sequence is TGTGCCAGCAGTTCGGCAGGGGGTGAAGCTTTCTTT. Translating it yields CASSSAGGEAFF.

This clone came up a few times. The chain uses TRBV3-1 (or the pseudogene TRBV3-2) and TRBJ2-1; possible D gene TRBD1, 6 bases. Germline CDR1 is LGHDT and CDR2 is YNNKEL (reference sequence). Between the trimmed V and J ends, which lost 9 bases and 9 bases, there was a span of 18 bases. CDR3 size: 13 residues. CDR3 sequence (DNA): TGTGCCAGTACAGGGAGCTGGTCCGGTGAGCAGTTCTTC. Residues: CASTGSWSGEQFF.

The V gene is TRBV5-8, the J gene TRBJ1-5, with TRBD1 as a possible D gene (5 bases). V was cut by 0 bases and J by 7 bases, with 17 bases left in between. Germline V gene data show CDR1 as SGHTS and CDR2 as YDEGEE. The CDR3 covers 16 residues. The CDR3 is CASSLGRGFDVQPQHF. The CDR3 nucleotides read TGTGCCAGCAGCTTGGGAAGGGGATTCGATGTCCAGCCCCAGCATTTT.

V is TRBV6-5 and J is TRBJ2-3, with TRBD2 matching over 12 bases. CDR3 length: 13 amino acids. Per germline, CDR1 MNHEY and CDR2 SVGAGI. After removal of 10 bases from V and 4 bases from J, the junction contained 3 bases not matched to a gene. CDR3 in amino acids: CATTSGGPDTQYF. The DNA of the CDR3 is TGTGCCACCACTAGCGGGGGGCCAGATACGCAGTATTTT.

Note on this clone: This CDR3 is missing its conserved last phenylalanine or tryptophan, likely due to a read error. No DNA is shown, since the ends of the CDR3 on it are uncertain; the CDR3 is the one TCRdb lists. The chain uses TRBV27 and TRBJ2-7; TRBD1 is taken as the D call from the table, unchecked against the DNA. The CDR3 region is 11 residues in length, termini included. Germline CDR1 MNHEY, CDR2 SMNVEV (reference sequence). The CDR3 loop is CASSLRTGVLY.